This TCR beta chain was recovered during a study of patients and donors after allogeneic stem cell transplantation. V lost 0 bases to trimming and J lost 9 bases, with 17 bases between them. The CDR3 consists of 15 residues. The germline CDR1 and CDR2 sequences are KGHSH and LQKENI. Each CDR3 protein gets one entry after TCRdb re-called the RT-PCR reads with MiXCR. The table has about 960,000 distinct CDR3 sequences, roughly 18% seen once. The chain is built from TRBV18 and TRBJ1-1; D is ambiguous. The sequence was obtained from a human donor who was either an allogeneic HSCT recipient or a stem cell or donor lymphocyte infusion donor (not recorded which). It is not recorded whose cells these are; they may come from a transplant donor. The source material was blood, either unsorted or a sorted T cell fraction (not recorded which). CDR3 nucleotide sequence: TGTGCCAGCTCACCACCGCAGGACGGGCGAAGAAAAGCTTTCTTT. Translating gives CASSPPQDGRRKAFF.